These T cell receptor beta chains were read from a single sample in a study of blood T cell repertoires in COVID-19. Clones were sequenced by immunoSEQ multiplex PCR, and TCRdb holds only the in-frame ones, with some missing. The sample holds roughly 250,000 clones; more than 65% are singletons and the top ten take 4% to 4.5%. Sequenced input: peripheral blood. The receptor set was obtained from a woman aged 40 to 55 with active or convalescent COVID-19. CDR3s include the opening cysteine and the closing phenylalanine or tryptophan. Each record gives: CDR3 protein, CDR3 DNA, V gene, J gene, D gene, clone size. D genes are given only for firm matches. A clone size is listed for some rows: how often the clone was seen (once, few, many), or a class if it is expanded.

CVRSIRPGEGSYNSPLHF	TGTGTCAGAAGCATAAGACCCGGAGAAGGCTCCTATAATTCACCCCTCCACTTT	TRBV7-5	TRBJ1-6	-	-
CASSLAPGGVAGELFF	TGTGCCAGCAGCTTAGCGCCGGGAGGGGTGGCCGGGGAGCTGTTTTTT	TRBV7-2	TRBJ2-2	TRBD2	-
CASSGTDSRGYTF	TGTGCCAGCAGTGGGACAGACTCGCGTGGCTACACCTTC	TRBV27	TRBJ1-2	TRBD1	once
CASSLRGYSNQPQHF	TGTGCCAGCAGCTTGAGAGGGTATAGCAATCAGCCCCAGCATTTT	TRBV5-8	TRBJ1-5	-	-
CASRGIFEAFF	TGTGCCAGCCGAGGGATCTTCGAAGCTTTCTTT	TRBV28	TRBJ1-1	-	-
CASSLDSGGAYEQYF	TGTGCCAGCAGCTTGGATAGCGGGGGTGCCTACGAGCAGTACTTC	TRBV5-4	TRBJ2-7	TRBD2	-
CASSQGQGNTEAFF	TGCGCCAGCAGCCAGGGCCAGGGTAACACTGAAGCTTTCTTT	TRBV4-1	TRBJ1-1	-	-
CASMGALMNTEAFF	TGTGCCAGCATGGGGGCGTTGATGAACACTGAAGCTTTCTTT	TRBV6-5	TRBJ1-1	-	few
CASSIYRGLDQPQHF	TGTGCCAGTAGTATATACAGGGGGCTCGATCAGCCCCAGCATTTT	TRBV19	TRBJ1-5	TRBD1	-
CASFEQGFGTEAFF	TGTGCCAGTTTCGAACAGGGGTTCGGCACTGAAGCTTTCTTT	TRBV6-6	TRBJ1-1	TRBD1	-
CASSSAPGPEKLFF	TGCGCCAGCAGCTCCGCCCCGGGTCCTGAAAAACTGTTTTTT	TRBV5-1	TRBJ1-4	-	-
CASSSTSGGRGETQYF	TGCGCCAGCAGCTCGACTAGCGGGGGTCGTGGGGAGACCCAGTACTTC	TRBV5-1	TRBJ2-5	TRBD2	-
CAGSRPQHF	TGTGCCGGTAGCCGGCCCCAGCATTTT	TRBV27	TRBJ1-5	-	-
CASSESKKYGETQYF	TGTGCCAGCAGTGAATCAAAAAAATACGGAGAGACCCAGTACTTC	TRBV25-1	TRBJ2-5	-	-
CASSLDRPGTVNSPLHF	TGTGCCAGCAGCTTAGATAGGCCGGGGACAGTAAATTCACCCCTCCACTTT	TRBV11-2	TRBJ1-6	TRBD1	-
CASSLLQGGTYEQYF	TGTGCCAGCAGCTTGTTACAGGGGGGTACCTACGAGCAGTACTTC	TRBV5-6	TRBJ2-7	TRBD1	-
CASSLGQGEYSPLHF	TGCGCCAGCAGCTTAGGACAGGGCGAGTATTCACCCCTCCACTTT	TRBV5-1	TRBJ1-6	TRBD1	few
CASSRQGLNEKLFF	TGTGCCAGCAGCCGACAGGGATTGAATGAAAAACTGTTTTTT	TRBV9	TRBJ1-4	TRBD1	once
CASSDQENTGELFF	TGTGCCAGCAGCGACCAGGAGAACACCGGGGAGCTGTTTTTT	TRBV6-5	TRBJ2-2	-	few
CASSQDLGQGSGYTF	TGTGCCAGCAGCCAAGATTTAGGACAGGGGAGTGGCTACACCTTC	TRBV4-2	TRBJ1-2	TRBD1	-
CASSRQGSGYTF	TGTGCCAGCAGCCGACAGGGTTCCGGCTACACCTTC	TRBV12-3/TRBV12-4	TRBJ1-2	TRBD1	-
CASSIVRTSLQETQYF	TGTGCCAGTAGTATTGTCAGGACTAGCCTCCAAGAGACCCAGTACTTC	TRBV19	TRBJ2-5	TRBD2	once
CASSAGVVNEQFF	TGTGCCAGCAGCGCAGGGGTCGTGAATGAGCAGTTCTTC	TRBV7-3	TRBJ2-1	-	-
CASSLSGANVLTF	TGTGCCAGCAGTCTCTCTGGGGCCAACGTCCTGACTTTC	TRBV5-4	TRBJ2-6	-	-
CASSLLRGAGETQYF	TGTGCCAGCAGCTTGCTGCGGGGGGCCGGGGAGACCCAGTACTTC	TRBV5-4	TRBJ2-5	TRBD2	-
CASSFWTGGREKLFF	TGTGCCAGCAGTTTTTGGACAGGGGGCAGGGAAAAACTGTTTTTT	TRBV28	TRBJ1-4	TRBD1	once
CASSLAGQASTNEKLFF	TGCGCCAGCAGCTTGGCAGGCCAGGCCTCAACTAATGAAAAACTGTTTTTT	TRBV5-1	TRBJ1-4	-	-
CASTELAGAPTEGELFF	TGTGCTAGCACCGAACTAGCGGGGGCGCCGACCGAAGGGGAGCTGTTTTTT	TRBV7-7	TRBJ2-2	TRBD2	-